Presented here are 32 T cell receptor beta chains from one specimen sequenced in a study of T cells in Graves' hyperthyroidism and ophthalmopathy. From RNA transcripts, TCR beta CDR3 regions were amplified. First-round RT-PCR targeting the TCR CDR3 was performed with the HTBI primer set. Using its own MiXCR run on the multiplex PCR reads, TCRdb lists one record per CDR3 protein. The sample has a few hundred thousand distinct CDR3 sequences, approximately 15% seen once. The sample comprised blood. The receptors derive from a man between 25 and 39 years old with Graves' hyperthyroidism that later progressed to Graves' ophthalmopathy.

This clonotype was seen repeatedly, ten times or more. V is TRBV25-1 and J is TRBJ1-3; TRBD1 matches 9 bases. The CDR3 loop spans 14 amino acids. In germline, CDR1 is MGHDK, CDR2 SYGVNS. Trimming at V came to 6 bases and at J to 0 bases, leaving 0 bases not matched to a gene. CDR3 loop: CASRGQGSGNTIYF. The CDR3 nucleotides are TGTGCCAGCAGGGGACAGGGCTCTGGAAACACCATATATTTT.

As to this clonotype: A read error may be the cause here, since a much bigger clone is one base away. The CDR3 here is CASSHQLKNTQYF. The CDR3 DNA reads as TGTGCCAGCAGTCACCAGTTGAAAAATACGCAGTATTTT. This chain uses TRBV12-3 or TRBV12-4 with TRBJ2-3; D not certain. Trimming left V 5 bases short and J 7 bases short, with 13 bases between. The CDR3 is 13 amino acids.

This clonotype occurred many times. The V gene is TRBV4-1, the J gene TRBJ1-6; tentatively, D is TRBD1 (6 bases). The CDR3 length is 15 residues. CDR1 is MGHRA and CDR2 is YSYEKL in the germline V gene. With 2 bases removed from V and 8 bases from J, the gap between germline ends came to 13 bases. The CDR3 DNA reads as TGCGCCAGCAGCCAATTTTACAGGGAGGATTCACCCCTCCACTTT. This translates into CASSQFYREDSPLHF.

The chain links TRBV6-6 to TRBJ2-5; TRBD2 agrees at 7 bases. CDR1 and CDR2 (germline): MNHNY, SVGAGI (reference sequence). Germline trimming cut 2 bases from V and 6 bases from J; bases unmatched to any gene: 9. The CDR3 is 15 amino acids. The CDR3 sequence: CASSYLGGIRQTQYF. CDR3 sequence (DNA): TGTGCCAGCAGTTACCTCGGGGGGATCAGGCAGACCCAGTACTTC.

This clonotype was detected only a few times. The chain carries TRBV9 and TRBJ2-5; the D gene is possibly TRBD2 (7 bases). Germline V gene data show CDR1 as SGDLS and CDR2 as YYNGEE. Trimming left V 6 bases short and J 5 bases short, with 17 bases between. The CDR3 consists of 14 residues. The CDR3 reads CASTGGGGRETQYF. DNA for the CDR3: TGTGCCAGCACCGGAGGGGGGGGCCGGGAGACCCAGTACTTC. Together with reference TRBV9 and TRBJ2-5, the CDR3 gives the full variable domain: DSGVTQTPKHLITATGQRVTLRCSPRSGDLSVYWYQQSLDQGLQFLIQYYNGEERAKGNILERFSAQQFPDLHSELNLSSLELGDSALYFCASTGGGGRETQYFGPGTRLLVL.

V and J are TRBV15 and TRBJ2-5, with 9 bases fitting TRBD2. Germline V gene data show CDR1 as LNHNV and CDR2 as YYDKDF (reference sequence). V lost 0 bases, J lost 4 bases, and 15 bases stayed unmatched. The CDR3 covers 19 residues. The CDR3 here is CATSRDLPGAGGQGETQYF. CDR3 nucleotide sequence: TGTGCCACCAGCAGAGATTTGCCTGGAGCGGGGGGTCAGGGAGAGACCCAGTACTTC.

This clonotype was counted a few times. Here the CDR3 reads CATPRWLSGVAKNIQYF. Written as DNA, the CDR3 is TGTGCCACCCCAAGATGGCTAAGCGGGGTAGCCAAAAACATTCAGTACTTC. The gene calls are TRBV24-1 and TRBJ2-4; 7 bases are a match to TRBD2. With V trimmed by 9 bases and J by 0 bases, 13 bases remained unmatched. Germline V gives CDR1 KGHDR, CDR2 SFDVKD. This CDR3 contains 17 residues.

This clonotype occurred a few times. The V call is TRBV5-1, the J call TRBJ1-6; no reliable D call. The V end lost 0 bases, the J end lost 9 bases, and 10 bases lay between the germline ends. The CDR3 is 14 residues long. Germline lookup yields CDR1 SGHRS and CDR2 YFSETQ. CDR3 region: CASSLDGMRSPLHF. CDR3 sequence (DNA): TGCGCCAGCAGCTTGGACGGGATGCGTTCACCCCTCCACTTT.

This clonotype appeared many times. The V call is TRBV27, the J call TRBJ2-3; maybe TRBD1 (6 bases). CDR1 and CDR2 (germline): MNHEY, SMNVEV (reference sequence). The V gene lost 10 bases and the J gene lost 4 bases, with 15 bases spanning the gap. The CDR3 sequence is 13 residues long. CDR3 nucleotides: TGTGCCACTAGGCAGGGGAACGCAGATACGCAGTATTTT. Translation: CATRQGNADTQYF.

In this sample, this clonotype turned up a few times. This chain connects TRBV12-3 or TRBV12-4 to TRBJ2-3, with 10 bases matching TRBD2. J was trimmed by 7 bases and V by 3 bases; bases with no gene match: 7. The CDR3 covers 15 residues. CDR3 amino acids: CASSFGLAGVHTQYF. For the CDR3, the DNA is TGTGCCAGCAGTTTCGGGCTAGCGGGGGTACATACGCAGTATTTT.

The sample holds many counts of this clonotype. This chain links TRBV13 with TRBJ1-1; D is unclear. CDR1 is PRHDT, CDR2 FYEKMQ, per germline (reference sequence). V was shortened by 5 bases and J by 6 bases, with 13 bases between the two germline ends. This CDR3 is built from 13 residues. The CDR3 spells CASSRDTHPEAFF. Written as DNA, the CDR3 is TGTGCCAGCAGCCGTGACACCCACCCTGAAGCTTTCTTT.

This clonotype occurred many times. V gene TRBV12-3 or TRBV12-4 combines with J gene TRBJ2-3; D tentatively fits TRBD1 or TRBD2 (5 bases each). V lost 6 bases and J lost 2, with 15 bases in between. This CDR3 is 15 amino acids long. The CDR3 DNA is TGTGCCAGCAGCGAGGGACGGCCGATCACAGATACGCAGTATTTT. This codes for CASSEGRPITDTQYF.

Here the CDR3 DNA reads TGTGCCAGTCAGGGTTTCACTGAAGCTTTCTTT. Protein: CASQGFTEAFF. The chain carries TRBV16 and TRBJ1-1, with a possible D match to TRBD1 (5 bases). This CDR3 has 11 residues. Trimming shortened V by 9 bases and J by 4 bases, and 9 bases separated the two germline ends. Germline values: CDR1 KGHSY, CDR2 FQNENV.

This clonotype showed up just a few times. This rearrangement joins TRBV2 to TRBJ2-5; the D is unclear. This CDR3 spans 15 amino acids. Germline assignment: CDR1 SNHLY and CDR2 FYNNEI. The V and J ends lost 6 bases and 5 bases respectively, with 19 bases between them. The CDR3 loop is CASRGWTWPDETQYF. The CDR3 DNA follows: TGTGCCAGCAGGGGATGGACGTGGCCTGATGAGACCCAGTACTTC.

This clonotype occurred many times. The chain has TRBV20-1 and TRBJ2-7; 10 nucleotides match TRBD2. The CDR3 consists of 14 residues. Trimming at V came to 5 bases and at J to 3 bases, leaving 7 bases not matched to a gene. Germline CDR1 DFQATT, CDR2 SNEGSKA (reference sequence). The CDR3 here is CSASSGGNSYEQYF. CDR3 DNA: TGCAGTGCTTCTAGCGGGGGCAACAGCTACGAGCAGTACTTC.

The rearrangement uses TRBV20-1 and TRBJ1-2; D may be TRBD1 (5 bases). This CDR3 comprises 12 residues. The germline V gene encodes CDR1 DFQATT and CDR2 SNEGSKA (reference sequence). The ends were cut back, 6 bases at V and 7 bases at J, with 15 bases in the middle. The CDR3, as DNA: TGCAGTGCCGCCGAAGGGGATAGTGGCTACACCTTC. Amino acids: CSAAEGDSGYTF.

This clonotype was picked up a small number of times. The V gene is TRBV6-5, the J gene TRBJ2-2; 11 nucleotides agree with TRBD2. CDR1 and CDR2 (germline): MNHEY, SVGAGI. The V gene end was trimmed by 1 base and the J gene end by 7 bases; junction bases not matched to a gene: 5. The CDR3 is 16 amino acids. CDR3 sequence: CASSYLAGGPGGELFF. For the CDR3, the DNA is TGTGCCAGCAGTTACTTAGCGGGGGGGCCGGGCGGGGAGCTGTTTTTT.

This clonotype was seen many times. The chain combines TRBV28 with TRBJ1-2, with 8 bases fitting TRBD1. The V gene's germline CDR1 is MDHEN and CDR2 SYDVKM. The ends lost 5 bases at V and 4 bases at J; junction bases unmatched: 6. This CDR3 region has 14 residues. This CDR3 reads CASSKRQGSYGYTF. In DNA form, the CDR3 reads TGTGCCAGCAGTAAAAGACAGGGGTCCTATGGCTACACCTTC.

In its sample, this clonotype was seen many times. V is TRBV3-1 and J is TRBJ1-2, with D unclear. Trimming left V 1 base short and J 6 bases short, with 12 bases between. Germline lookup yields CDR1 LGHDT and CDR2 YNNKEL (reference sequence). CDR3 length equals 14 residues. The CDR3 bases are TGTGCCAGCAGCCAAGGTACGGGTGGGGATGGCTACACCTTC. It specifies CASSQGTGGDGYTF. The full variable domain, with the rest looked up from reference TRBV3-1 and TRBJ1-2, is DTAVSQTPKYLVTQMGNDKSIKCEQNLGHDTMYWYKQDSKKFLKIMFSYNNKELIINETVPNRFSPKSPDKAHLNLHINSLELGDSAVYFCASSQGTGGDGYTFGSGTRLTVV.

This clonotype was counted ten times or more. This rearrangement joins TRBV7-2 to TRBJ2-5, with a possible D match to TRBD2 (7 bases). The germline V gene has CDR1 SGHTA and CDR2 FQGNSA. V was trimmed by 1 base and J by 4 bases, leaving 16 bases between them. This CDR3 has 16 residues. CDR3 region: CASSLGGGAIRETQYF. The CDR3 DNA is TGTGCCAGCAGCTTAGGTGGGGGGGCGATCCGAGAGACCCAGTACTTC. Supplemented by reference TRBV7-2 and TRBJ2-5, the full variable domain reads GAGVSQSPSNKVTEKGKDVELRCDPISGHTALYWYRQSLGQGLEFLIYFQGNSAPDKSGLPSDRFSAERTGGSVSTLTIQRTQQEDSAVYLCASSLGGGAIRETQYFGPGTRLLVL.

With respect to this clonotype: A single base separates this from a much larger clone, so it may be a read error. The chain's CDR3 is CASSTGTGVYEQYF. The DNA for the CDR3 is TGTGCCAGCAGCACCGGGACAGGGGTCTACGAGCAGTACTTC. The genes are TRBV5-8 and TRBJ2-7; 10 bases align to TRBD1. V dropped 4 bases and J dropped 3; count of bases not matched to a gene: 4. This CDR3 has 14 amino acids. Looked up from germline, CDR1 is SGHTS and CDR2 is YDEGEE.

This clonotype has only a few counts. The CDR3 is CASNPGQGANQPQHF. For the CDR3, the DNA is TGTGCCAGCAATCCGGGACAGGGGGCGAATCAGCCCCAGCATTTT. The genes are TRBV6-1 and TRBJ1-5, with 12 positions matching TRBD1. CDR1 MNHNS and CDR2 SASEGT come from the germline V gene. The CDR3 length is 15 residues. V dropped 7 bases and J dropped 4; count of bases not matched to a gene: 5.

This clonotype occurred many times. J is TRBJ2-3 and V is TRBV2; 12 bases agree with TRBD2. The CDR3 length is 11 residues. The trim removed 10 bases at V and 11 bases at J, leaving 4 bases unmatched. From germline, CDR1 is SNHLY and CDR2 FYNNEI. In DNA, the CDR3 is TGTGCCACCCAGGGACTAGCGGGGCAGTATTTT. This translates into CATQGLAGQYF.

There are many counts of this clonotype. The V gene is TRBV2, the J gene TRBJ2-3; 11 bases align to TRBD2. Germline V gives CDR1 SNHLY, CDR2 FYNNEI. This CDR3 has 16 residues. V lost 5 bases and J lost 6; bases outside the gene matches: 10. The CDR3 DNA reads TGTGCCAGCAGTTCTATAGCGGGGGGGCCGGTGGATACGCAGTATTTT. It yields the protein CASSSIAGGPVDTQYF. The variable domain in full, with the rest retrieved from reference TRBV2 and TRBJ2-3, is EPEVTQTPSHQVTQMGQEVILRCVPISNHLYFYWYRQILGQKVEFLVSFYNNEISEKSEIFDDQFSVERPDGSNFTLKIRSTKLEDSAMYFCASSSIAGGPVDTQYFGPGTRLTVL.

Ten or more counts support this clonotype. The chain couples TRBV20-1 to TRBJ2-7; possibly TRBD2 for D (5 bases). Trimming removed 2 bases at V and 6 bases at J, with 20 bases between. The CDR3 spans 15 residues. Germline CDR1 is DFQATT and CDR2 is SNEGSKA (reference sequence). The CDR3 DNA sequence: TGCAGTGCTAGATATAGAGGACGCTTAAGCGGCGAGCAGTACTTC. Translating it yields CSARYRGRLSGEQYF.

This clonotype was detected ten times or more. This chain links TRBV10-1 with TRBJ2-7; D gene uncertain. This CDR3 spans 11 amino acids. V was cut by 10 bases and J by 5 bases, with 12 bases left in between. Germline-derived CDR1 and CDR2 are WNHNN and SYGVQD (reference sequence). The chain's CDR3 is CATTKKHEQYF. The CDR3 nucleotides read TGCGCCACGACAAAGAAACACGAGCAGTACTTC.

This clonotype was recorded at least ten times. The genes are TRBV7-8 and TRBJ2-3; 9 bases match TRBD2. There are 13 residues in the CDR3. The J segment lost 6 bases and the V segment lost 4 bases, leaving 2 bases of the junction unmatched. Per germline, CDR1 SGHVS and CDR2 FQNEAQ. CDR3 coding DNA: TGTGCCAGCAGCTCGCGGGGGGGCGATACGCAGTATTTT. Translation gives CASSSRGGDTQYF.

This clonotype came up many times. The CDR3 reads CASSFRGREDGYTF. The CDR3 DNA reads TGTGCCAGCAGTTTCAGGGGGCGCGAGGATGGCTACACCTTC. The V gene is TRBV12-3 or TRBV12-4, the J gene TRBJ1-2, with 8 positions matching TRBD1. The trim removed 3 bases at V and 6 bases at J, leaving 6 bases unmatched. The CDR3 is 14 amino acids.

This clonotype was seen ten or more times. The chain has TRBV12-3 or TRBV12-4 and TRBJ1-1, with D uncertain. The CDR3 runs 13 residues. V was pared by 8 bases and J by 1 base, with 11 bases between. DNA of the CDR3: TGTGCCAGCGCAGAGTTGAGGAACACTGAAGCTTTCTTT. Its translation: CASAELRNTEAFF.

The chain's CDR3 is CASSPDNVQGRSLEAFF. Here the CDR3 DNA reads TGTGCCAGCAGCCCCGATAATGTTCAGGGTAGGTCACTTGAAGCTTTCTTT. This rearrangement joins TRBV11-3 to TRBJ1-1; tentative D call: TRBD1 (5 bases). The length of the CDR3 is 17 residues. Germline V gene lookup returns CDR1 SGHNT and CDR2 YENEEA. V lost 5 bases to trimming and J lost 7 bases, with 26 bases between them.

This clonotype showed up just a few times. The genes are TRBV3-1 and TRBJ1-5; tentatively, D is TRBD1 (6 bases). Germline CDR1 LGHDT, CDR2 YNNKEL (reference sequence). Trimming shortened V by 1 base and J by 4 bases, and 11 bases separated the two germline ends. The CDR3 has 15 residues. CDR3 in DNA: TGTGCCAGCAGCCAAGCCGGGACAACTAATCAGCCCCAGCATTTT. This gives the protein CASSQAGTTNQPQHF. The full variable domain, in which reference TRBV3-1 and TRBJ1-5 provide the parts outside the CDR3, is DTAVSQTPKYLVTQMGNDKSIKCEQNLGHDTMYWYKQDSKKFLKIMFSYNNKELIINETVPNRFSPKSPDKAHLNLHINSLELGDSAVYFCASSQAGTTNQPQHFGDGTRLSIL.

In the case of this clonotype: Since a much larger clone is just one base distant, this may be a read error. The J gene is TRBJ2-1, the V gene TRBV20-1; D not certain. The CDR3 covers 11 residues. V lost 2 bases and J 5 bases, leaving 4 bases between the germline ends. Germline V lookup: CDR1 DFQATT, CDR2 SNEGSKA (reference sequence). This CDR3 reads CSARLDNEQFF. In DNA form, the CDR3 reads TGCAGTGCTAGACTAGACAATGAGCAGTTCTTC.